The next 32 T cell receptor beta chains were all read from a single sample in a study of CD8+ T cells in alopecia areata. Sequencing relied on a cDNA template that was reverse transcribed from extracted RNA. Libraries were prepared by immunoSEQ multiplex PCR; TCRdb keeps only in-frame clonotypes and omits some of them. Of more than 95,000 clones in the sample, about 60% are singletons; the top ten hold more than 8%. The sample was CD4+ T cells sorted from blood. The receptors come from a human donor in good health.

The chain uses TRBV7-2 and TRBJ2-3; TRBD2 agrees at 9 bases. CDR3 length: 15 amino acids. CDR1 is SGHTA and CDR2 is FQGNSA in the germline V gene. Trimming removed 2 bases from V and 6 bases from J; junction bases left unmatched: 6. CDR3 in amino acids: CASSLFSGGRDTQYF. Here the CDR3 DNA reads TGTGCCAGCAGCTTATTTAGCGGGGGCAGGGATACGCAGTATTTT.

The chain uses TRBV10-3 and TRBJ2-2; 11 bases agree with TRBD1. Germline V CDR1 and CDR2: ENHRY, SYGVKD. Unmatched junction bases numbered 1, after V lost 2 bases and J lost 2 bases. This CDR3 has 16 residues. CDR3 protein: CAISEGQGANTGELFF. The CDR3 DNA reads TGTGCCATCAGTGAGGGACAGGGGGCCAACACCGGGGAGCTGTTTTTT.

This clone was counted only a few times. The chain links TRBV19 to TRBJ2-1; 11 bases are shared with TRBD2. Per germline, CDR1 LNHDA and CDR2 SQIVND (reference sequence). CDR3 length: 15 residues. Losses at the gene ends were 8 bases for V and 4 bases for J; bases not matched to a gene: 7. The CDR3 spells CASAQTSGVYNEQFF. For the CDR3, the DNA is TGTGCCAGTGCTCAGACTAGCGGGGTTTACAATGAGCAGTTCTTC.

J is TRBJ2-5 and V is TRBV5-1, with D perhaps TRBD1 (6 bases). The CDR3 totals 15 residues. V was clipped by 0 bases and J by 1 base, with 10 bases between them. The germline V gene has CDR1 SGHRS and CDR2 YFSETQ. The CDR3 bases are TGCGCCAGCAGCTTGGGGGGGCGACTCCAAGAGACCCAGTACTTC. Translating it yields CASSLGGRLQETQYF.

This sequence joins TRBV6-1 and TRBJ2-7; 11 bases fit TRBD1. This CDR3 region has 14 residues. Germline V lookup: CDR1 MNHNS, CDR2 SASEGT. Germline trimming cut 7 bases from V and 4 bases from J; bases unmatched to any gene: 6. The CDR3 nucleotides read TGTGCCAGCAACGGAGGGACAGGGGGGTACGAGCAGTACTTC. It yields the protein CASNGGTGGYEQYF.

This clone has a single count. This specimen includes other DNA sequences encoding the same CDR3. This chain uses TRBV6-6 with TRBJ2-5, with 9 nucleotides matching TRBD2. The CDR3 runs 15 residues. Germline V gives CDR1 MNHNY, CDR2 SVGAGI (reference sequence). V was pared by 3 bases and J by 4 bases, with 6 bases of the junction left unmatched. CDR3 coding DNA: TGTGCCAGCAGTTATTCGCGGGGGGGCCGAGAGACCCAGTACTTC. Its translation: CASSYSRGGRETQYF.

The chain has TRBV2 and TRBJ2-6; D uncertain. CDR3 length: 14 amino acids. V dropped 10 bases and J dropped 2 bases, with 12 bases sitting between them. Germline CDR1 and CDR2: SNHLY and FYNNEI. CDR3 amino acids: CATGTSAGANVLTF. The CDR3 DNA reads TGTGCCACTGGAACCTCGGCTGGGGCCAACGTCCTGACTTTC. Complete variable domain (other parts from reference TRBV2 and TRBJ2-6): EPEVTQTPSHQVTQMGQEVILRCVPISNHLYFYWYRQILGQKVEFLVSFYNNEISEKSEIFDDQFSVERPDGSNFTLKIRSTKLEDSAMYFCATGTSAGANVLTFGAGSRLTVL.

The genes are TRBV29-1 and TRBJ2-7; weak D call: TRBD1 (5 bases). This CDR3 region has 15 residues. The V gene's germline CDR1 is SQVTM and CDR2 ANQGSEA. Deletions cut 8 bases from V and 3 bases from J, with 23 bases between. The CDR3 DNA follows: TGCAGCATACCCGCAGACAGTGCAGGTCTCTACGAGCAGTACTTC. Encoded protein: CSIPADSAGLYEQYF.

The V call is TRBV7-2, the J call TRBJ2-6; the D gene is possibly TRBD2 (6 bases). Germline lookup yields CDR1 SGHTA and CDR2 FQGNSA. The CDR3 runs 18 residues. The V gene lost 2 bases and the J gene lost 0 bases, with 14 bases spanning the gap. The CDR3 region has the DNA TGTGCCAGCAGCTTACGGGCGGGAAGCAGCTCTGGGGCCAACGTCCTGACTTTC. Translating it yields CASSLRAGSSSGANVLTF. Together with reference TRBV7-2 and TRBJ2-6, the CDR3 gives the full variable domain: GAGVSQSPSNKVTEKGKDVELRCDPISGHTALYWYRQSLGQGLEFLIYFQGNSAPDKSGLPSDRFSAERTGGSVSTLTIQRTQQEDSAVYLCASSLRAGSSSGANVLTFGAGSRLTVL.

This clone was counted between two and nine times. This chain uses TRBV20-1 with TRBJ1-1; D is unclear. Germline V CDR1 and CDR2: DFQATT, SNEGSKA (reference sequence). The CDR3 is made up of 10 amino acids. Trimming took 2 bases from V and 6 from J, leaving 4 bases between them. CDR3 sequence reads: CSARRAEAFF. CDR3 nucleotide sequence: TGCAGTGCTAGAAGAGCTGAAGCTTTCTTT.

CDR3 amino acids: CASSQDRGAGDTQYF. The CDR3 DNA follows: TGTGCCAGCAGCCAAGATAGGGGGGCAGGAGATACGCAGTATTTT. The chain links TRBV14 to TRBJ2-3; D may be TRBD1 or TRBD2 (6 bases each). Germline V gene sequence: CDR1 SGHDN, CDR2 FVKESK. The CDR3 contains 15 residues. V was trimmed by 0 bases and J by 5 bases, leaving 12 bases between them.

The chain couples TRBV9 to TRBJ1-4, with a tentative D call TRBD1 (6 bases). The CDR3 spans 14 residues. The V and J ends lost 3 bases and 4 bases respectively, with 10 bases between them. Germline CDR1 SGDLS, CDR2 YYNGEE. Written as DNA, the CDR3 is TGTGCCAGCAGCGCCGGGACAAGTAATGAAAAACTGTTTTTT. As protein: CASSAGTSNEKLFF.

The chain links TRBV29-1 to TRBJ2-4; TRBD1 aligns across 7 bases. V was clipped by 7 bases and J by 8 bases; unmatched bases: 11. The CDR3 contains 13 residues. Looked up from germline, CDR1 is SQVTM and CDR2 is ANQGSEA. Written as DNA, the CDR3 is TGCAGCGCCCACCTCGGGACAGTAGACATTCAGTACTTC. Residues: CSAHLGTVDIQYF.

The chain carries TRBV6-4 and TRBJ2-1; D is ambiguous. The ends were cut back, 5 bases at V and 4 bases at J, with 6 bases in the middle. Germline V CDR1 and CDR2: MRHNA, SNTAGT. CDR3 size: 12 residues. The CDR3 nucleotides read TGTGCCAGCAGTACAGTTTACAATGAGCAGTTCTTC. It translates to CASSTVYNEQFF.

In this sample, this clone turned up once. This CDR3 is CASSMWSSGGTDTQYF. CDR3 DNA sequence: TGTGCCAGTAGTATGTGGTCTAGCGGTGGCACAGATACGCAGTATTTT. The chain links TRBV19 to TRBJ2-3; TRBD2 agrees at 7 bases. Germline V gene lookup returns CDR1 LNHDA and CDR2 SQIVND (reference sequence). The V segment lost 3 bases and the J segment 1 base; nucleotides outside the gene matches: 7. The CDR3 sequence is 16 residues long.

The CDR3 DNA reads as TGCGCCAGCAGCTTCCCTGATAGCCTTGAGCAGTTCTTC. Its translation: CASSFPDSLEQFF. The rearrangement joins TRBV5-1 to TRBJ2-1; unclear D gene. Per germline, CDR1 SGHRS and CDR2 YFSETQ. This CDR3 comprises 13 residues. V was cut by 2 bases and J by 9 bases, with 12 bases left in between.

V gene TRBV30 combines with J gene TRBJ1-5; a possible D gene is TRBD1 (6 bases). The V and J ends lost 2 bases and 3 bases respectively, with 8 bases between them. The CDR3 covers 13 residues. Germline CDR1 and CDR2: GTSNPN and SVGIG (reference sequence). The CDR3 here is CAWSSGVNQPQHF. The CDR3 region has the DNA TGTGCCTGGAGTTCAGGGGTCAATCAGCCCCAGCATTTT.

This clone was counted between two and nine times. The rearrangement uses TRBV19 and TRBJ2-3; 10 nucleotides match TRBD2. This CDR3 is 16 amino acids long. With 5 bases clipped from V and 1 base from J, the junction kept 6 bases outside the gene matches. Per germline, CDR1 LNHDA and CDR2 SQIVND (reference sequence). The CDR3 region is CASSGRTSGRTDTQYF. Written as DNA, the CDR3 is TGTGCCAGTAGTGGCCGGACTAGCGGACGCACAGATACGCAGTATTTT.

This rearrangement joins TRBV6-6 to TRBJ2-5; the D gene is possibly TRBD1 (6 bases). V dropped 4 bases and J dropped 1 base, with 10 bases sitting between them. The CDR3 contains 14 residues. In germline, CDR1 is MNHNY, CDR2 SVGAGI (reference sequence). CDR3 nucleotides: TGTGCCAGCAGTTCGCGGACAGCCCAAGAGACCCAGTACTTC. Protein: CASSSRTAQETQYF.

This clone showed up just a few times. The V and J genes are TRBV29-1 and TRBJ1-4; D perhaps matches TRBD1 (5 bases). In germline, CDR1 is SQVTM, CDR2 ANQGSEA. The CDR3 totals 13 residues. The germline V and J ends were trimmed by 1 base and 7 bases, with 10 bases remaining between them. CDR3 protein: CSVEVLGAEKLFF. The CDR3 nucleotides read TGCAGCGTTGAAGTTTTAGGGGCTGAAAAACTGTTTTTT. Based on the CDR3 plus reference TRBV29-1 and TRBJ1-4, the full variable domain is SAVISQKPSRDICQRGTSLTIQCQVDSQVTMMFWYRQQPGQSLTLIATANQGSEATYESGFVIDKFPISRPNLTFSTLTVSNMSPEDSSIYLCSVEVLGAEKLFFGSGTQLSVL.

The chain joins TRBV5-1 to TRBJ2-7; weak D call: TRBD1 (6 bases). Trimming cost V 1 base and J 2 bases, with 10 bases left between them. CDR1 is SGHRS, CDR2 YFSETQ, per germline. The CDR3 consists of 14 residues. In DNA form, the CDR3 reads TGCGCCAGCAGCTTGAACAGGGCCCCCTACGAGCAGTACTTC. Translation gives CASSLNRAPYEQYF.

The rearrangement links TRBV25-1 to TRBJ1-2; unclear D gene. The CDR3 spans 14 residues. CDR1 is MGHDK and CDR2 is SYGVNS in the germline V gene. Deletions cut 1 base from V and 0 bases from J, with 6 bases between. CDR3 residues: CASSESTSNYGYTF. The CDR3 DNA follows: TGTGCCAGCAGTGAATCGACATCTAACTATGGCTACACCTTC.

CDR3 loop: CASSHLVEGNQPQHF. CDR3 sequence (DNA): TGTGCCAGCAGCCACTTGGTAGAAGGGAATCAGCCCCAGCATTTT. The V gene is TRBV5-5, the J gene TRBJ1-5; D gene ambiguous. The CDR3 consists of 15 residues. V was cut by 4 bases and J by 4 bases, with 15 bases left in between. The germline CDR1 and CDR2 sequences are SGHKS and YYEKEE (reference sequence).

V and J are TRBV29-1 and TRBJ2-1, with D possibly being TRBD2 (6 bases). This CDR3 has 14 residues. V was shortened by 7 bases and J by 3 bases, with 16 bases between the two germline ends. Germline values: CDR1 SQVTM, CDR2 ANQGSEA. The CDR3 reads CSARRGGDYNEQFF. Here the CDR3 DNA reads TGCAGCGCCCGCCGGGGAGGAGACTACAATGAGCAGTTCTTC.

The chain combines TRBV11-2 with TRBJ2-7, with 8 positions matching TRBD1. CDR1 is SGHAT and CDR2 is FQNNGV in the germline V gene. V lost 10 bases, J lost 4 bases, and 12 bases stayed unmatched. The CDR3 has 14 residues. The CDR3 protein is CATSLNRGWYEQYF. The CDR3 DNA reads TGTGCCACGTCTTTAAACAGGGGGTGGTACGAGCAGTACTTC.

The chain is built from TRBV28 and TRBJ1-2, with 8 bases matching TRBD1. Germline loops: CDR1 MDHEN, CDR2 SYDVKM. This CDR3 is 11 amino acids long. Losses at the gene ends were 4 bases for V and 8 bases for J; bases not matched to a gene: 0. CDR3 DNA: TGTGCCAGCAGTTGGACAGGGGGCTACACCTTC. Translation gives CASSWTGGYTF.

This chain joins TRBV11-2 and TRBJ2-1, with 8 bases lining up with TRBD1. V was pared by 6 bases and J by 6 bases, with 4 bases of the junction left unmatched. The germline gives CDR1 SGHAT, CDR2 FQNNGV. The CDR3 consists of 13 residues. In DNA, the CDR3 is TGTGCCAGCAGTTCAACAGGGGGCAATGAGCAGTTCTTC. This encodes CASSSTGGNEQFF.

V is TRBV5-6 and J is TRBJ1-2; D uncertain. Trimming pared 0 bases from V and 1 base from J, leaving 4 bases between. The CDR3 spans 13 residues. Germline values: CDR1 SGHDT, CDR2 YYEEEE. CDR3 in amino acids: CASSLDHNYGYTF. The DNA of the CDR3 is TGTGCCAGCAGCTTGGATCATAACTATGGCTACACCTTC.

This clone came up a few times. The rearrangement links TRBV6-1 to TRBJ2-3, with 7 nucleotides matching TRBD2. Germline CDR1 and CDR2: MNHNS and SASEGT. The CDR3 is made up of 14 amino acids. Losses at the gene ends were 5 bases for V and 1 base for J; bases not matched to a gene: 3. The CDR3 loop is CASSPSGGTDTQYF. In DNA, the CDR3 is TGTGCCAGCAGTCCGAGCGGGGGCACAGATACGCAGTATTTT.

The CDR3 loop reads CASSGQGGRQPQHF. The CDR3 DNA sequence: TGTGCCAGTAGTGGACAGGGGGGAAGACAGCCCCAGCATTTT. The V and J genes are TRBV19 and TRBJ1-5, with 10 bases identical to TRBD1. Trimming at V came to 5 bases and at J to 7 bases, leaving 5 bases not matched to a gene. The CDR3 has 14 residues. Germline V lookup: CDR1 LNHDA, CDR2 SQIVND (reference sequence).

The chain employs TRBV30 and TRBJ2-1, with D possibly TRBD1 on 5 matching bases. Trimming pared 2 bases from V and 5 bases from J, leaving 10 bases between. Per the germline V gene, CDR1 is GTSNPN and CDR2 is SVGIG (reference sequence). The CDR3 extends over 13 amino acids. The CDR3 bases are TGTGCCTGGAGTTTAGGGGCCGACAATGAGCAGTTCTTC. Translation: CAWSLGADNEQFF.

This clone was counted between two and nine times. The rearrangement links TRBV7-2 to TRBJ1-2; 7 bases line up with TRBD1. The CDR3 is 16 residues long. After removal of 2 bases from V and 7 bases from J, the junction contained 13 bases not matched to a gene. Germline V lookup: CDR1 SGHTA, CDR2 FQGNSA. CDR3 DNA sequence: TGTGCCAGCAGCTTATTCCTATCTACAGGGGCCGGTGGCTACACCTTC. It yields the protein CASSLFLSTGAGGYTF.